The rows below give T cell receptor beta chains drawn from one sample of a study of blood T cell repertoires in COVID-19. Measured with immunoSEQ multiplex PCR; TCRdb has only the in-frame clones, and not every one. This table holds approximately 80,000 clones, about 91% found once. Material: peripheral blood. Source of these receptors: a woman older than 75 with acute or convalescent COVID-19. Each CDR3 is given with its conserved first and last residue. A D gene is named only where the DNA matches it firmly. Clone sizes are given selectively: once, few, many, or a class where the clone is expanded.

j_call,clone_size,v_call,d_call,cdr3_nt,cdr3_aa
TRBJ1-1,.,TRBV19,TRBD1,TGTGCCAGTAGTATGTTCGGACAGGGGGGCGGTGAAGCTTTCTTT,CASSMFGQGGGEAFF
TRBJ2-5,.,TRBV18,.,TGTGCCAGCTCACCACCGTTGGGGGCCGCGGAGACCCAGTACTTC,CASSPPLGAAETQYF
TRBJ2-5,once,TRBV5-1,TRBD2,TGCGCCAGCAGCTGGGGAGGGGAAGAGACCCAGTACTTC,CASSWGGEETQYF
TRBJ2-7,.,TRBV7-3,TRBD2,TGTGCCAGCAGCCTAAAAGCGGGAGGCGAGTACGAGCAGTACTTC,CASSLKAGGEYEQYF
TRBJ2-2,.,TRBV7-2,.,TGTGCCAGCAGCGCCCCCGGGACTCCGAACACCGGGGAGCTGTTTTTT,CASSAPGTPNTGELFF
TRBJ1-2,.,TRBV12-3/TRBV12-4,.,TGTGCCAGCAGTTTTCGCGGTAGTGGCTACACCTTC,CASSFRGSGYTF
TRBJ2-2,once,TRBV2,TRBD2,TGTGCCAGCACCCAGGGACTAGCGGAGACCGCGAACACCGGGGAGCTGTTTTTT,CASTQGLAETANTGELFF
TRBJ2-2,.,TRBV14,.,TGTGCCAGCAGCCAACAACTAGCCACCACCGGGGAGCTGTTTTTT,CASSQQLATTGELFF
TRBJ1-6,.,TRBV7-2,.,TGTGCCAGCAGTCTACAAGGGGTCGGTTCACCCCTCCACTTT,CASSLQGVGSPLHF
TRBJ2-3,.,TRBV24-1,.,TGTGCCACCAGTGAAGGAGGAAGCACAGATACGCAGTATTTT,CATSEGGSTDTQYF
TRBJ1-5,once,TRBV5-1,.,TGCGCCAGCAGCTTGGCCCCAACCGGGGAGCCCCAGCATTTT,CASSLAPTGEPQHF
TRBJ2-5,.,TRBV6-2/TRBV6-3,.,TGTGCCAGCAGTTACCCAACTAGGACCCAGTACTTC,CASSYPTRTQYF
TRBJ1-2,.,TRBV7-8,TRBD1,TGTGCCAGCAGCTTAGCGCGCGGGACAGGGGTTACTAACTATGGCTACACCTTC,CASSLARGTGVTNYGYTF
TRBJ2-1,.,TRBV24-1,.,TGTGCCACCAGTGATTTGTCCGGCAATGAGCAGTTCTTC,CATSDLSGNEQFF
TRBJ2-1,.,TRBV7-2,TRBD2,TGTGCCAGCAGCTTAGAGGGACTACCTTACAATGAGCAGTTCTTC,CASSLEGLPYNEQFF
TRBJ1-1,.,TRBV3-1/TRBV3-2,.,TGTGCCAGCAGCCGGTCGGGTGCCGGAGCTTTCTTT,CASSRSGAGAFF
TRBJ2-5,.,TRBV3-1/TRBV3-2,.,TGTGCCAGCAGCCAAGAATCCGCTAGCGAGGAAGAGACCCAGTACTTC,CASSQESASEEETQYF
TRBJ2-5,many,TRBV9,TRBD2,TGTGCCAGCAGCGGACAGAGCGGGGGGGCCCAAGAGACCCAGTACTTC,CASSGQSGGAQETQYF
TRBJ1-5,.,TRBV19,.,TGTGCCAGTAGTATTCATAGCGGGGGCGGTCAGCCCCAGCATTTT,CASSIHSGGGQPQHF
TRBJ2-3,.,TRBV27,TRBD2,TGTGCCAGCAGTTCTGGACTAGCGGGAGGAGTAGGGCATTTT,CASSSGLAGGVGHF
TRBJ1-5,once,TRBV12-3/TRBV12-4,.,TGTGCCAGCAGTTTAGTTTTAAATCAGCCCCAGCATTTT,CASSLVLNQPQHF
TRBJ1-4,.,TRBV9,.,TGTGCCAGCGGAAGCGGTGCTTCTAATGAAAAACTGTTTTTT,CASGSGASNEKLFF
TRBJ2-4,.,TRBV2,TRBD1,TGTGCCAGCAGTGAAGTAAGGGGGCTAGCCAAAAACATTCAGTACTTC,CASSEVRGLAKNIQYF
TRBJ2-3,.,TRBV5-4,.,TGTGCCGGATCCGGGGGGCGATGGACCGATACGCAGTATTTT,CAGSGGRWTDTQYF
TRBJ2-5,.,TRBV30,TRBD1,TGTGCCTGGAGTCTGGGACAGTTCCAAGAGACCCAGTACTTC,CAWSLGQFQETQYF
TRBJ2-1,.,TRBV6-6,.,TGTGCCAGCAGCCTCGAGAGTTTCGGGGAGCAGTTCTTC,CASSLESFGEQFF